The clone carrying this TCR beta chain occurred once. What it binds is not known. Survey-level resolution applied to immunoSEQ assay v3.0. Clones were sequenced by immunoSEQ multiplex PCR, and TCRdb holds only the in-frame ones, with some missing. The sample lists tens of thousands of clones, roughly 79% occurring once. This record belongs to a study of long-term antiretroviral therapy in people with HIV. General study results and limits: Blood was collected between the mid-2000s and the late 2010s, possibly under older ART regimens. For ART adherence, viral resistance and therapy changes, no data were available. Following ART, diversity rose but still fell short of transplant donor controls.

This CDR3 has 12 residues. Trimming took 5 bases from V and 3 from J, leaving 7 bases between them. The germline gives CDR1 SGHVS, CDR2 FQNEAQ. Participants living with HIV all received treatment in the United States. This receptor was obtained from a man aged 35 to 55 with HIV. This chain connects TRBV7-8 to TRBJ1-2; possible D gene TRBD1, 6 bases. The input for sequencing was unsorted PBMCs, taken 0.1 years before starting antiretroviral therapy. In DNA form, the CDR3 reads TGTGCCAGCAGCGGGGGGCACTATGGCTACACCTTC. Amino acids: CASSGGHYGYTF.